This T cell receptor beta chain comes out of a study of cytomegalovirus exposure and HLA in healthy donors. Study-wide findings and caveats: A later analysis linked 15,000 to 20,000 TCR beta sequences to HLA alleles at 0.05 false discovery rate. Most sequenced TCRs were rare (though some public TCRs occurred in many donors).

It was with 60 Vbeta and 13 Jbeta primers that the PCR ran. Assay used: immunoSEQ multiplex PCR; TCRdb lists only in-frame clones, some missing. The data show 95,000 to 150,000 clones, about 8% seen once. This clone has a single count. Its antigen remains unidentified. Trimming stripped 2 bases from V and 1 base from J, with 7 bases between. Germline-derived CDR1 and CDR2 are WSHSY and SAAADI. This CDR3 has 14 residues. Sequencing was carried out using PBMCs. The TCR comes from a woman aged 40 to 50 in good health and CMV-seropositive. The rearrangement uses TRBV10-2 and TRBJ2-3, with D possibly being TRBD1 (6 bases). CDR3 DNA sequence: TGCGCCAGCAGTGAGCAGGGGCGCACAGATACGCAGTATTTT. Translating it yields CASSEQGRTDTQYF.